This record looks at one TCR beta chain sequence and its context. CDR3 length: 15 residues. The data were obtained in a study of blood T cell repertoires in COVID-19. Across the study: Sample material is recorded as cDNA or gDNA derived from T cells, B-cell-depleted T cells, or PBMCs.

Method: immunoSEQ multiplex PCR; TCRdb's copy keeps in-frame clones and lacks some. The data hold over 95,000 clones, with around 89% observed a single time. The sequence derives from a human donor with acute or convalescent COVID-19. The donor label of this sample is uncertain. The rearrangement links TRBV21-1 to TRBJ1-5; the table's D call of TRBD1 was not tested on the DNA. TRBV21-1 is flagged as a pseudogene. The sample was peripheral blood. CDR3 sequence: CASSKEVGTVGPQHF. Written as DNA, the CDR3 is TGTGCCAGCAGCAAAGAGGTAGGGACAGTCGGGCCCCAGCATTTT.